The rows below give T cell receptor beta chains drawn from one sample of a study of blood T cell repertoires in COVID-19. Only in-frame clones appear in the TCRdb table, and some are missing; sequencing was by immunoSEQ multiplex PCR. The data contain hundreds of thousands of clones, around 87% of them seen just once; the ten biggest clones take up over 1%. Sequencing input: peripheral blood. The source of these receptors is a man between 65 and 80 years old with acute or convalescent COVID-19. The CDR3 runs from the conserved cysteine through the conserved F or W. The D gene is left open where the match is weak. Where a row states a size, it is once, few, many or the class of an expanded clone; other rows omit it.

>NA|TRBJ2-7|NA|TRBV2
TGTGCCAGCAGCGGCTCCTACGAGCAGTACTTC
CASSGSYEQYF
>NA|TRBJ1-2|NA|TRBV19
TGTGCCAGTATTCCGTTTTCCAGGGTTGAAGGCTATGGCTACACCTTC
CASIPFSRVEGYGYTF
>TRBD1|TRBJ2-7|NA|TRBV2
TGTGCCAGTGATTGGACAGGGTACTACGAGCAGTACTTC
CASDWTGYYEQYF
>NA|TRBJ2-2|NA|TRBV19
TGTGCCAGTAATCGACTTGGCACCGGGGAGCTGTTTTTT
CASNRLGTGELFF
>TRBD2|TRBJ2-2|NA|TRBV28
TGTGCCAGCAGTTCTACGGGGGGGCCCGGGGAGCTGTTTTTT
CASSSTGGPGELFF
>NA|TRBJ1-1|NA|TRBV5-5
TGTGCCAGCAGCCCCCGATGGGAGGCTGAAGCTTTCTTT
CASSPRWEAEAFF
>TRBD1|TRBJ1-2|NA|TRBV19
TGTGCCAGTAGTATAGACCACAACACAGGGGTAGGAGGCTACACCTTC
CASSIDHNTGVGGYTF
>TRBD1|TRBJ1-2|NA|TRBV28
TGTGCCAGCCTTAGGGGGCAGGGGGCTTTGGACTATGGCTACACCTTC
CASLRGQGALDYGYTF
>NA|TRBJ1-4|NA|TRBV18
TGTGCCAGCTCACCACCCTCCGGGGATTATGAAAAACTGTTTTTT
CASSPPSGDYEKLFF
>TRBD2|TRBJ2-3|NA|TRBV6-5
TGTGCCAGCAGCCTACTAGCGGGAGTAACAGATACGCAGTATTTT
CASSLLAGVTDTQYF
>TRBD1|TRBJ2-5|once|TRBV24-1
TGTGCCACCAGTGATTTGGTCGGGACAGAAGAGACCCAGTACTTC
CATSDLVGTEETQYF
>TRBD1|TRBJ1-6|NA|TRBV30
TGTGCCCACGGGCAGGGGGCAAATTCACCCCTCCACTTT
CAHGQGANSPLHF
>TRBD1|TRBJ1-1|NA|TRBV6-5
TGTGCCAGCAGTCTAAGGACAGGGGCTGAAGCTTTCTTT
CASSLRTGAEAFF
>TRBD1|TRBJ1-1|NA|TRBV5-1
TGCGCCAGCAGCTTGGGGGACAGGTCCACTGAAGCTTTCTTT
CASSLGDRSTEAFF
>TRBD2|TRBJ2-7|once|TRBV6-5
TGTGCCAGCAGCCACGGGAGGGTTGGTTACGAGCAGTACTTC
CASSHGRVGYEQYF
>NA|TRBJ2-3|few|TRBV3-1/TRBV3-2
TGTGCCAGCAGCCCCCAGGCCACTAGCACAGATACGCAGTATTTT
CASSPQATSTDTQYF
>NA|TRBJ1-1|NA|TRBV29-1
TGCAGCATTCGCAGGGGTTCGGACACTGAAGCTTTCTTT
CSIRRGSDTEAFF
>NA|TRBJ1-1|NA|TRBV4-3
TGCGCCAGCAGCCAAGGGGGAGGGCTTGAAGCTTTCTTT
CASSQGGGLEAFF
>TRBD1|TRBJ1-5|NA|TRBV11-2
TGTGCCAGCAGCCCTGACAGGGTGAATCAGCCCCAGCATTTT
CASSPDRVNQPQHF
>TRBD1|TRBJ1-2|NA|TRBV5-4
TGTGCCAGCAGCCCGAGAGAGGGACAGGGGGGTCATGGCTACACCTTC
CASSPREGQGGHGYTF
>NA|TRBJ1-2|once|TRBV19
TGTGCCAGTACTGGAGAGGGATATGGCTACACCTTC
CASTGEGYGYTF
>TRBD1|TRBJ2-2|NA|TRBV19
TGTGCCAGTAGCAGAACAGGGGCCACCGGGGAGCTGTTTTTT
CASSRTGATGELFF
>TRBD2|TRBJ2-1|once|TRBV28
TGTGCCAGCAGTTCCCCTTTAGCGGGGGTGGGGAATGAGCAGTTCTTC
CASSSPLAGVGNEQFF
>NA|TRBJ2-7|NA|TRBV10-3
TGTGCCATCAGTGACCACTACGAGCAGTACTTC
CAISDHYEQYF
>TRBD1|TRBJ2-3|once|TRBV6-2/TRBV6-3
TGTGCCAGCAGTTACCCCCGGGACAGGGGATCAGATACGCAGTATTTT
CASSYPRDRGSDTQYF
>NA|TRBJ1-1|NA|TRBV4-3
TGCGCCAGCAGCCGTTCGAAGGGTCTGGGGCCGGGGAACACTGAAGCTTTCTTT
CASSRSKGLGPGNTEAFF
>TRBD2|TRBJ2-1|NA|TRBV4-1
TGCGCCAGCAGCCAAGCGGGGGGCTCCTACAATGAGCAGTTCTTC
CASSQAGGSYNEQFF